The 25 T cell receptor beta chains reported below all come from one sample, sequenced in a study of identical twins. Via MiXCR, TCRdb re-called the 5' RACE reads, giving one row per CDR3 protein. Of just over 500,000 distinct CDR3 sequences detected, around 20% appear once; the ten largest clones hold around 1%. The same data also went into a second study, on T cells expressing NK-cell markers.

The sample comprised CD4+ T cells sorted from blood. These TCRs come from a woman between 18 and 30 years old in good health.

This clonotype has a count of ten or more. The chain employs TRBV10-3 and TRBJ2-3; 9 positions agree with TRBD2. The germline V gene has CDR1 ENHRY and CDR2 SYGVKD. The CDR3 is made up of 16 amino acids. Losses at the gene ends were 4 bases for V and 0 bases for J; bases not matched to a gene: 5. The CDR3 nucleotides are TGTGCCATCAGTGGAGAGGGACTAGCCAGCACAGATACGCAGTATTTT. It encodes CAISGEGLASTDTQYF.

This clonotype turned up a few times. The rearrangement links TRBV5-1 to TRBJ2-2; D remains unclear. V lost 0 bases to trimming and J lost 0 bases, with 6 bases between them. Germline loops: CDR1 SGHRS, CDR2 YFSETQ. This CDR3 contains 15 residues. The CDR3 DNA is TGCGCCAGCAGCTTGGGACATTCGAACACCGGGGAGCTGTTTTTT. It specifies CASSLGHSNTGELFF.

The V and J genes are TRBV7-9 and TRBJ1-2; weak D call: TRBD1 (5 bases). Per germline, CDR1 SEHNR and CDR2 FQNEAQ (reference sequence). The CDR3 runs 17 residues. V dropped 5 bases and J dropped 8 bases, with 27 bases sitting between them. For the CDR3, the DNA is TGTGCCAGCAGCCCACGACAGAGCCCGACTGTCGGGCGCGGCTACACCTTC. Translating it yields CASSPRQSPTVGRGYTF.

The chain is built from TRBV12-3 or TRBV12-4 and TRBJ1-2; D unresolved. Deletions cut 7 bases from V and 0 bases from J, with 15 bases between. This CDR3 has 15 amino acids. The CDR3 loop is CASTTPGMSNYGYTF. The CDR3 DNA follows: TGTGCCAGCACCACACCCGGGATGTCTAACTATGGCTACACCTTC.

The gene calls are TRBV3-1 and TRBJ1-5; D gene ambiguous. Looked up from germline, CDR1 is LGHDT and CDR2 is YNNKEL (reference sequence). The CDR3 runs to 14 residues. V was clipped by 4 bases and J by 5 bases, with 12 bases between them. CDR3 residues: CASSLERYHQPQHF. Written as DNA, the CDR3 is TGTGCCAGCAGCCTAGAACGATATCATCAGCCCCAGCATTTT.

This clonotype was seen many times. The J gene is TRBJ2-6, the V gene TRBV12-3 or TRBV12-4, with TRBD1 identical over 10 bases. J gave up 0 bases and V 5 bases, and 7 bases lay outside the gene matches. The CDR3 spans 18 residues. The CDR3 sequence is CASSQRDRGLSGANVLTF. The CDR3 DNA follows: TGTGCCAGCAGTCAGCGGGACAGGGGTCTCTCTGGGGCCAACGTCCTGACTTTC.

This clonotype occurred a few times. CDR3 residues: CASTPVSRLHTGELFF. CDR3 nucleotides: TGTGCCAGCACCCCAGTTTCGCGGTTGCACACCGGGGAGCTGTTTTTT. The rearrangement links TRBV27 to TRBJ2-2; D gene ambiguous. The CDR3 runs 16 residues. Germline-derived CDR1 and CDR2 are MNHEY and SMNVEV (reference sequence). V dropped 7 bases and J dropped 3 bases, with 18 bases sitting between them.

The V gene is TRBV3-1, the J gene TRBJ1-2; D remains unclear. V gave up 4 bases and J gave up 4 bases, with 10 bases separating them. The germline V gene has CDR1 LGHDT and CDR2 YNNKEL (reference sequence). The CDR3 is 13 amino acids. CDR3 sequence: CASSPAESYGYTF. Here the CDR3 DNA reads TGTGCCAGCAGCCCAGCGGAAAGCTATGGCTACACCTTC.

The chain employs TRBV11-2 and TRBJ2-7; perhaps D is TRBD1 or TRBD2 (6 bases each). Per germline, CDR1 SGHAT and CDR2 FQNNGV. Trimming took 3 bases from V and 5 from J, leaving 11 bases between them. The CDR3 runs to 13 residues. The CDR3 protein is CASSFTGRNEQYF. The CDR3 DNA reads as TGTGCCAGCAGCTTTACAGGGAGGAACGAGCAGTACTTC.

The V gene is TRBV20-1, the J gene TRBJ2-7; TRBD2 aligns across 9 bases. Germline V gene data show CDR1 as DFQATT and CDR2 as SNEGSKA (reference sequence). Trimming cost V 0 bases and J 2 bases; bases outside gene matches: 5. The CDR3 runs 15 residues. CDR3 residues: CSARDPGGGAYEQYF. CDR3 nucleotides: TGCAGTGCTAGAGATCCGGGCGGGGGGGCCTACGAGCAGTACTTC.

The gene calls are TRBV20-1 and TRBJ1-4; D not certain. In germline, CDR1 is DFQATT, CDR2 SNEGSKA (reference sequence). CDR3 length equals 14 residues. With 6 bases removed from V and 5 bases from J, the gap between germline ends came to 16 bases. DNA for the CDR3: TGCAGTGCCGCCAGCCGAAAGAGAAATGAAAAACTGTTTTTT. It codes for CSAASRKRNEKLFF.

This clonotype has a handful of counts. The chain recombines TRBV29-1 with TRBJ2-5; no definite D call. Germline V lookup: CDR1 SQVTM, CDR2 ANQGSEA. CDR3 length: 12 residues. Between the trimmed V and J ends, which lost 8 bases and 3 bases, there was a span of 13 bases. CDR3 DNA: TGCAGCTACGTAGGGATAGAAGAGACCCAGTACTTC. Amino acid sequence: CSYVGIEETQYF.

The chain has TRBV5-1 and TRBJ2-1; D is ambiguous. The V end was cut by 4 bases, the J end by 6 bases, with 11 bases between. The CDR3 sequence is 13 residues long. Germline loops: CDR1 SGHRS, CDR2 YFSETQ. Here the CDR3 DNA reads TGCGCCAGCAGCACCCCCCTCGCCAATGAGCAGTTCTTC. It codes for CASSTPLANEQFF.

J is TRBJ2-1 and V is TRBV5-1; TRBD1 might be the D (6 bases). Germline loops: CDR1 SGHRS, CDR2 YFSETQ. This CDR3 has 12 residues. V lost 4 bases and J 10 bases, leaving 12 bases between the germline ends. For the CDR3, the DNA is TGCGCCAGCAGCATACCAGGGGACGAGCAGTTCTTC. It encodes CASSIPGDEQFF.

This clonotype was seen repeatedly, ten times or more. The chain is built from TRBV29-1 and TRBJ1-6; D remains ambiguous. With 5 bases removed from V and 9 bases from J, the gap between germline ends came to 14 bases. The CDR3 has 13 residues. The germline CDR1 and CDR2 sequences are SQVTM and ANQGSEA. The CDR3 DNA sequence: TGCAGCGTTTGCGAAGGGTCTGGTTCACCCCTCCACTTT. This encodes CSVCEGSGSPLHF.

This clonotype occurred many times. V gene TRBV5-5 combines with J gene TRBJ1-2; D not certain. Germline V gene data show CDR1 as SGHKS and CDR2 as YYEKEE (reference sequence). Deletions cut 4 bases from V and 9 bases from J, with 13 bases between. The CDR3 is 12 residues long. The CDR3, as DNA: TGTGCCAGCAGCCCAGACCCGGGTCGCTACACCTTC. It codes for CASSPDPGRYTF. Looking up the rest from reference TRBV5-5 and TRBJ1-2 gives the full variable domain: DAGVTQSPTHLIKTRGQQVTLRCSPISGHKSVSWYQQVLGQGPQFIFQYYEKEERGRGNFPDRFSARQFPNYSSELNVNALLLGDSALYLCASSPDPGRYTFGSGTRLTVV.

Remarks on this clonotype: Because the CDR3's place on the DNA is in doubt, the DNA is left out and the CDR3 is given as listed by TCRdb. The V gene is TRBV29-1, the J gene TRBJ1-1. Germline V gene data show CDR1 as SQVTM and CDR2 as ANQGSEA. The CDR3 is made up of 9 amino acids, end residues included. The chain's CDR3 is CSVGEGSFF.

The V call is TRBV7-2, the J call TRBJ2-2, with D perhaps TRBD2 (5 bases). This CDR3 region has 14 residues. Germline CDR1 SGHTA, CDR2 FQGNSA. V lost 5 bases and J 7 bases, leaving 14 bases between the germline ends. The chain's CDR3 is CASSRTWERGELFF. The CDR3 bases are TGTGCCAGCAGCCGGACGTGGGAGCGCGGGGAGCTGTTTTTT.

This chain joins TRBV11-2 and TRBJ1-2, with 9 bases identical to TRBD1. This CDR3 comprises 14 residues. Germline loops: CDR1 SGHAT, CDR2 FQNNGV. V shed 3 bases and J 8 bases; nucleotides not matched to a gene: 7. The CDR3 bases are TGTGCCAGCAGCTTCGCCGGGACAGGGAAAGGCTACACCTTC. Amino acids: CASSFAGTGKGYTF.

A few counts support this clonotype. The genes are TRBV20-1 and TRBJ2-7, with a tentative D call TRBD2 (5 bases). Germline V lookup: CDR1 DFQATT, CDR2 SNEGSKA (reference sequence). The V end was cut by 3 bases, the J end by 0 bases, with 12 bases between. The CDR3 has 14 amino acids. The CDR3 spells CSASTPRASYEQYF. DNA for the CDR3: TGCAGTGCTAGTACACCGAGGGCCTCCTACGAGCAGTACTTC.

The chain is built from TRBV5-1 and TRBJ2-5; D unclear. Germline CDR1 is SGHRS and CDR2 is YFSETQ. The CDR3 consists of 12 residues. Trimming pared 3 bases from V and 7 bases from J, leaving 10 bases between. The CDR3 sequence: CASSWEKATQYF. The CDR3 DNA reads as TGCGCCAGCAGCTGGGAAAAGGCGACCCAGTACTTC. The entire variable domain, with the rest obtained from reference TRBV5-1 and TRBJ2-5, is as follows: KAGVTQTPRYLIKTRGQQVTLSCSPISGHRSVSWYQQTPGQGLQFLFEYFSETQRNKGNFPGRFSGRQFSNSRSEMNVSTLELGDSALYLCASSWEKATQYFGPGTRLLVL.

The J gene is TRBJ2-2, the V gene TRBV6-1; D is unclear. Germline values: CDR1 MNHNS, CDR2 SASEGT. The CDR3 is 13 residues long. The V gene lost 4 bases and the J gene lost 8 bases, with 11 bases spanning the gap. The CDR3 coding sequence is TGTGCCAGCAGTGGCCCCCCCGGGGGGGAGCTGTTTTTT. It codes for CASSGPPGGELFF.

J is TRBJ2-1 and V is TRBV7-2; 8 positions match TRBD2. The CDR3 sequence is 16 residues long. V was clipped by 5 bases and J by 5 bases; unmatched bases: 11. CDR1 and CDR2 from the germline V gene are SGHTA and FQGNSA. The CDR3, as DNA: TGTGCCAGCAGCCCCCGCTGGGCCGGGGGGGACAATGAGCAGTTCTTC. Its protein is CASSPRWAGGDNEQFF.

This clonotype has more than one count but fewer than ten. This sequence joins TRBV6-1 and TRBJ1-5, with D tentatively TRBD1 (6 bases). The V and J ends lost 5 bases and 1 base respectively, with 12 bases between them. Germline V CDR1 and CDR2: MNHNS, SASEGT. The CDR3 loop spans 15 amino acids. DNA for the CDR3: TGTGCCAGCAGTCGAGCCGGGACAAGCAATCAGCCCCAGCATTTT. Its translation is CASSRAGTSNQPQHF.

This clonotype has just a few counts. The J gene is TRBJ2-7, the V gene TRBV6-2 or TRBV6-3, with unresolved D. The germline V gene has CDR1 MNHEY and CDR2 SVGEGT. Trimming removed 11 bases at V and 3 bases at J, with 14 bases between. The CDR3 length is 12 residues. CDR3 loop: CASRNRLYEQYF. Written as DNA, the CDR3 is TGTGCCTCCCGGAACCGGCTCTACGAGCAGTACTTC.